These 21 T cell receptor beta chains were sequenced from one sample in a study of T cell responses to AZD1222 COVID-19 vaccine. Libraries were prepared by immunoSEQ multiplex PCR; TCRdb keeps only in-frame clonotypes and omits some of them. The profile shows roughly 100,000 clones, about 88% of them singletons. Sample: peripheral blood, taken on day 0 of AZD1222 vaccination. The receptors come from an adult in good health.

The rearrangement joins TRBV10-3 to TRBJ1-5, with 7 positions matching TRBD1. CDR3 length equals 14 residues. Germline values: CDR1 ENHRY, CDR2 SYGVKD. V dropped 5 bases and J dropped 6; count of bases not matched to a gene: 7. CDR3 bases: TGTGCCATCAGTTCCCAAGGGGGCGGTCAGCCCCAGCATTTT. Amino acid sequence: CAISSQGGGQPQHF.

V is TRBV4-2 and J is TRBJ1-2; a weak D match, TRBD1 (5 bases). The germline gives CDR1 LGHNA, CDR2 YNFKEQ. Trimming took off 1 base at V and 7 bases at J, with 10 bases between the two ends. The CDR3 is 13 residues long. The CDR3 protein is CASSQGDSRGYTF. CDR3 DNA: TGTGCCAGCAGCCAAGGAGACAGTCGTGGCTACACCTTC.

This clone was observed a single time. The chain uses TRBV18 and TRBJ1-1; the D is unclear. Germline CDR1 KGHSH, CDR2 LQKENI. CDR3 size: 13 residues. Trimming left V 1 base short and J 2 bases short, with 5 bases between. The CDR3 region is CASSPRSNTEAFF. The CDR3 nucleotides are TGTGCCAGCTCACCACGATCAAACACTGAAGCTTTCTTT. Full variable domain (missing parts from reference TRBV18 and TRBJ1-1): NAGVMQNPRHLVRRRGQEARLRCSPMKGHSHVYWYRQLPEEGLKFMVYLQKENIIDESGMPKERFSAEFPKEGPSILRIQQVVRGDSAAYFCASSPRSNTEAFFGQGTRLTVV.

The chain is built from TRBV19 and TRBJ1-6; D is undetermined. The CDR3 length is 13 residues. Trimming removed 1 base at V and 7 bases at J, with 5 bases between. CDR1 is LNHDA, CDR2 SQIVND, per germline (reference sequence). The CDR3 DNA sequence: TGTGCCAGTAGTATAGGGACCAATTCACCCCTCCACTTT. Encoded protein: CASSIGTNSPLHF.

This chain links TRBV19 with TRBJ1-5; 7 bases map to TRBD1. Trimming cost V 5 bases and J 3 bases; bases outside gene matches: 4. CDR3 length: 14 residues. The V gene's germline CDR1 is LNHDA and CDR2 SQIVND (reference sequence). The CDR3 here is CASSGTGDNQPQHF. CDR3 DNA: TGTGCCAGTAGTGGCACAGGGGACAATCAGCCCCAGCATTTT.

This chain connects TRBV5-5 to TRBJ2-7, with no clear D. The germline CDR1 and CDR2 sequences are SGHKS and YYEKEE (reference sequence). Trimming left V 4 bases short and J 3 bases short, with 2 bases between. This CDR3 comprises 10 residues. CDR3 nucleotide sequence: TGTGCCAGCAGCGACTACGAGCAGTACTTC. It codes for CASSDYEQYF.

V and J are TRBV7-9 and TRBJ1-4; no clear D gene. Germline values: CDR1 SEHNR, CDR2 FQNEAQ (reference sequence). The CDR3 covers 15 residues. Trimming left V 2 bases short and J 3 bases short, with 10 bases between. In DNA form, the CDR3 reads TGTGCCAGCAGCTTAACTGTAATCGCTAATGAAAAACTGTTTTTT. Translation gives CASSLTVIANEKLFF.

V gene TRBV4-2 combines with J gene TRBJ1-3; D uncertain. The V gene's germline CDR1 is LGHNA and CDR2 YNFKEQ. V gave up 7 bases and J gave up 7 bases, with 20 bases separating them. The CDR3 is made up of 15 amino acids. The CDR3 nucleotides read TGTGCCAGCAATGGTGGTCCTCCGTCCCAGAACACCATATATTTT. Its translation: CASNGGPPSQNTIYF.

CDR3 sequence: CASSLGVAADTDTQYF. The DNA of the CDR3 is TGTGCCAGCAGCTTAGGTGTTGCAGCGGACACAGATACGCAGTATTTT. J is TRBJ2-3 and V is TRBV11-3, with D maybe TRBD2 (5 bases). The CDR3 sequence is 16 residues long. V lost 1 base, J lost 2 bases, and 13 bases lay in between. Germline-derived CDR1 and CDR2 are SGHNT and YENEEA. Variable domain in full (rest from reference TRBV11-3 and TRBJ2-3): EAGVVQSPRYKIIEKKQPVAFWCNPISGHNTLYWYLQNLGQGPELLIRYENEEAVDDSQLPKDRFSAERLKGVDSTLKIQPAELGDSAVYLCASSLGVAADTDTQYFGPGTRLTVL.

This chain uses TRBV5-6 with TRBJ1-2; 11 bases align to TRBD1. There are 15 residues in the CDR3. V lost 4 bases and J lost 1; bases outside the gene matches: 3. Germline CDR1 reads SGHDT; CDR2 reads YYEEEE. CDR3 DNA: TGTGCCAGCAGCGTGGGACAGGGGGTTAACTATGGCTACACCTTC. It codes for CASSVGQGVNYGYTF. Using reference TRBV5-6 and TRBJ1-2 for the parts outside the CDR3, the full variable domain is DAGVTQSPTHLIKTRGQQVTLRCSPKSGHDTVSWYQQALGQGPQFIFQYYEEEERQRGNFPDRFSGHQFPNYSSELNVNALLLGDSALYLCASSVGQGVNYGYTFGSGTRLTVV.

This clone was counted a single time. V and J are TRBV6-5 and TRBJ1-5; D is uncertain. Trimming removed 4 bases at V and 2 bases at J, with 12 bases between. There are 15 residues in the CDR3. Germline assignment: CDR1 MNHEY and CDR2 SVGAGI. DNA of the CDR3: TGTGCCAGCAGTTGGTCTCGGGGTGGCAATCAGCCCCAGCATTTT. As protein: CASSWSRGGNQPQHF.

This chain uses TRBV28 with TRBJ1-5; 8 bases align to TRBD1. Germline loops: CDR1 MDHEN, CDR2 SYDVKM. V was pared by 7 bases and J by 5 bases, with 10 bases of the junction left unmatched. The CDR3 has 15 amino acids. The CDR3 DNA is TGTGCCAGCACCCTCATAGGCAGGGGGCATCAGCCCCAGCATTTT. Encoded protein: CASTLIGRGHQPQHF.

The rearrangement links TRBV7-3 to TRBJ2-1, with 7 positions matching TRBD2. Germline-derived CDR1 and CDR2 are SGHTA and FQGTGA. This CDR3 has 14 amino acids. The ends lost 4 bases at V and 7 bases at J; junction bases unmatched: 7. CDR3 DNA sequence: TGTGCCAGCAGCTCCGGGGACTACCGAAATGAGCAGTTCTTC. It specifies CASSSGDYRNEQFF.

This clone appeared once. The genes are TRBV7-8 and TRBJ2-3, with D possibly TRBD1 on 5 matching bases. V was clipped by 5 bases and J by 2 bases, with 20 bases between them. Per the germline V gene, CDR1 is SGHVS and CDR2 is FQNEAQ. The CDR3 is 17 residues long. The CDR3 DNA is TGTGCCAGCAGCCATAACGCCGGACAAGGGGCCACAGATACGCAGTATTTT. It yields the protein CASSHNAGQGATDTQYF.

The rearrangement uses TRBV7-2 and TRBJ1-1; no reliable D call. Germline CDR1 and CDR2: SGHTA and FQGNSA. V was pared by 7 bases and J by 6 bases, with 9 bases between. This CDR3 has 11 residues. In nucleotides, the CDR3 is TGTGCCAGCACCCCCTATTCTGAAGCTTTCTTT. Its translation: CASTPYSEAFF.

The J gene is TRBJ2-1, the V gene TRBV3-1 (or the pseudogene TRBV3-2); D is perhaps TRBD1 (5 bases). Germline V lookup: CDR1 LGHDT, CDR2 YNNKEL (reference sequence). The CDR3 has 15 residues. Deletions cut 1 base from V and 4 bases from J, with 11 bases between. CDR3 amino acids: CASSQGRVGYNEQFF. CDR3 DNA: TGTGCCAGCAGCCAAGGCAGGGTCGGGTACAATGAGCAGTTCTTC.

V usage is TRBV28 and J usage is TRBJ1-4; 8 bases agree with TRBD1. V gave up 5 bases and J gave up 12 bases; unmatched junction bases: 8. CDR1 is MDHEN, CDR2 SYDVKM, per germline. The CDR3 sequence is 13 residues long. The CDR3 is CASSRPPQGELFF. Written as DNA, the CDR3 is TGTGCCAGCAGTCGACCGCCACAGGGGGAACTGTTTTTT.

The rearrangement uses TRBV27 and TRBJ1-2; D remains ambiguous. CDR3 length: 13 amino acids. The V end lost 3 bases, the J end lost 3 bases, and 8 bases lay between the germline ends. Germline loops: CDR1 MNHEY, CDR2 SMNVEV (reference sequence). CDR3 region: CASSFSGDYGYTF. The CDR3 DNA reads as TGTGCCAGCAGTTTCTCCGGGGACTATGGCTACACCTTC.

The chain links TRBV6-1 to TRBJ2-7; no definite D call. The germline gives CDR1 MNHNS, CDR2 SASEGT. The CDR3 extends over 13 amino acids. Trimming pared 1 base from V and 6 bases from J, leaving 10 bases between. This CDR3 is CASSEVIWVEQYF. In DNA form, the CDR3 reads TGTGCCAGCAGTGAAGTGATTTGGGTCGAGCAGTACTTC.

This rearrangement joins TRBV7-5 to TRBJ1-1. TRBV7-5 is shown as a pseudogene. The CDR3 totals 14 residues. The CDR3 sequence is CARSLEGGGTEAFF. The CDR3 region has the DNA TGTGCCAGAAGCTTAGAGGGTGGAGGCACTGAAGCTTTCTTT.

The chain is built from TRBV10-3 and TRBJ1-1, with 7 nucleotides matching TRBD1. CDR3 length: 15 amino acids. The J segment lost 1 base and the V segment lost 2 bases, leaving 4 bases of the junction unmatched. Germline V CDR1 and CDR2: ENHRY, SYGVKD. CDR3 coding DNA: TGTGCCATCAGTGAGGGAGGGGGCAAGAACACTGAAGCTTTCTTT. Protein: CAISEGGGKNTEAFF.